These 26 T cell receptor beta chains originate from one sample sequenced in a study of blood T cells in healthy people across ages. A second roughly 6 to 11 cycle PCR used barcoded and J-beta primers. TCRdb called the 5' RACE reads again in MiXCR, with one record for every CDR3 protein. The sample lists a few hundred thousand distinct CDR3 sequences, about 55% seen once, with about 54% in the top ten. Source material: blood. All receptors come from a man aged 55 to 70 in good health.

The table lists this clonotype with a few counts. The CDR3 region is CASSPIGAGNTDTQYF. CDR3 DNA sequence: TGTGCCAGCAGTCCCATTGGAGCGGGAAACACAGATACGCAGTATTTT. The chain uses TRBV12-3 or TRBV12-4 and TRBJ2-3; 7 bases align to TRBD2. With 5 bases clipped from V and 2 bases from J, the junction kept 10 bases outside the gene matches. The CDR3 length is 16 residues.

V usage is TRBV10-3 and J usage is TRBJ2-1, with 11 bases fitting TRBD2. The J call may be in error: the DNA end matches TRBJ2-7 better. The germline V gene encodes CDR1 ENHRY and CDR2 SYGVKD. The CDR3 loop spans 18 amino acids. DNA of the CDR3: TGTGCCATCAGTGGGGGGGGACTAGCGGTTACGGACTACAATGAGCAGTACTTC. Residues: CAISGGGLAVTDYNEQYF.

This sequence joins TRBV6-6 and TRBJ2-7, with D perhaps TRBD2 (5 bases). Germline V CDR1 and CDR2: MNHNY, SVGAGI (reference sequence). V lost 5 bases and J lost 7, with 15 bases in between. This CDR3 has 13 amino acids. The CDR3 here is CASSQAPGNEQYF. Written as DNA, the CDR3 is TGTGCCAGCAGTCAAGCCCCGGGGAATGAGCAGTACTTC.

The count of this clonotype is one. V usage is TRBV12-3 or TRBV12-4 and J usage is TRBJ1-6, with 10 bases matching TRBD1. This CDR3 spans 14 amino acids. V shed 6 bases and J 7 bases; nucleotides not matched to a gene: 3. The CDR3: CASSRQGANSPLHF. CDR3 in DNA: TGTGCCAGCAGCAGACAGGGGGCGAATTCACCCCTCCACTTT.

V is TRBV7-3 and J is TRBJ2-3; D possibly corresponds to TRBD1 (5 bases). The CDR3 has 15 residues. Deletions cut 5 bases from V and 1 base from J, with 13 bases between. CDR1 is SGHTA and CDR2 is FQGTGA in the germline V gene. This chain's CDR3 is CASSPQGIGTDTQYF. For the CDR3, the DNA is TGTGCCAGCAGCCCCCAGGGTATAGGCACAGATACGCAGTATTTT.

A note on this clonotype: One junction end disagrees with the germline gene, perhaps due to a read error. CDR3 nucleotide sequence: TGTGCCAGCTCACCGCCGACTCCGGGTCCTGATGCTTTCTTT. Protein sequence: CASSPPTPGPDAFF. V usage is TRBV18 and J usage is TRBJ1-1; D not resolved. The CDR3 length is 14 residues. Germline V gene sequence: CDR1 KGHSH, CDR2 LQKENI. Together with reference TRBV18 and TRBJ1-1, the CDR3 gives the full variable domain: NAGVMQNPRHLVRRRGQEARLRCSPMKGHSHVYWYRQLPEEGLKFMVYLQKENIIDESGMPKERFSAEFPKEGPSILRIQQVVRGDSAAYFCASSPPTPGPDAFFGQGTRLTVV.

This sequence joins TRBV6-6 and TRBJ2-7; the D is unclear. From germline, CDR1 is MNHNY and CDR2 SVGAGI (reference sequence). CDR3 length: 14 amino acids. V dropped 6 bases and J dropped 1 base, with 13 bases sitting between them. The DNA for the CDR3 is TGTGCCAGCAGGCTCCGGCCAGCTTCCTACGAGCAGTACTTC. Translation gives CASRLRPASYEQYF.

This chain connects TRBV27 to TRBJ1-4, with unresolved D. Germline V gene lookup returns CDR1 MNHEY and CDR2 SMNVEV (reference sequence). This CDR3 contains 12 residues. Trimming took 1 base from V and 7 from J, leaving 4 bases between them. The CDR3 here is CASSLLGEKLFF. The DNA for the CDR3 is TGTGCCAGCAGTTTATTGGGTGAAAAACTGTTTTTT.

This sequence joins TRBV12-3 or TRBV12-4 and TRBJ1-6; no definite D call. V lost 5 bases, J lost 12 bases, and 14 bases lay in between. The CDR3 spans 13 residues. CDR3 residues: CASSPRDLLPLHF. The DNA of the CDR3 is TGTGCCAGCAGTCCCCGTGATCTCTTACCCCTCCACTTT.

The chain links TRBV15 to TRBJ2-1; no clear D gene. This CDR3 is built from 13 residues. V lost 0 bases, J lost 10 bases, and 10 bases lay in between. Germline V gene lookup returns CDR1 LNHNV and CDR2 YYDKDF (reference sequence). The CDR3 protein is CATSRDLGSEQFF. DNA for the CDR3: TGTGCCACCAGCAGAGATTTGGGGTCCGAGCAGTTCTTC.

This clonotype has only a few counts. This chain connects TRBV10-2 to TRBJ2-5; D is undetermined. Germline lookup yields CDR1 WSHSY and CDR2 SAAADI. V shed 7 bases and J shed 5 bases, with 14 bases lying between them. The CDR3 covers 13 residues. The CDR3 spells CASTRLGRETQYF. The CDR3 bases are TGCGCCAGCACCCGGTTGGGTAGGGAGACCCAGTACTTC.

This chain uses TRBV20-1 with TRBJ2-1, with 9 positions matching TRBD2. From germline, CDR1 is DFQATT and CDR2 SNEGSKA (reference sequence). Losses at the gene ends were 7 bases for V and 7 bases for J; bases not matched to a gene: 11. The CDR3 sequence is 14 residues long. CDR3 in amino acids: CSVPPPSGGNEQFF. In nucleotides, the CDR3 is TGCAGTGTGCCGCCGCCAAGCGGGGGGAATGAGCAGTTCTTC.

V gene TRBV15 combines with J gene TRBJ2-5; 7 bases line up with TRBD1. The DNA end is more similar to TRBJ2-7, so the J call may be wrong. The CDR3 totals 15 residues. Germline values: CDR1 LNHNV, CDR2 YYDKDF (reference sequence). The CDR3 nucleotides are TGTGCCACCAGCAACAGGGGATCTGGGGGAAACGAGCAGTACTTC. Protein: CATSNRGSGGNEQYF.

This clonotype was observed a handful of times. This chain joins TRBV7-2 and TRBJ1-1; 7 bases match TRBD1. Looked up from germline, CDR1 is SGHTA and CDR2 is FQGNSA. This CDR3 is built from 14 residues. V was pared by 2 bases and J by 11 bases, with 11 bases of the junction left unmatched. Here the CDR3 reads CASSLSRDTGEAFF. The CDR3 bases are TGTGCCAGCAGCTTATCACGGGACACAGGGGAGGCTTTCTTT.

The rearrangement uses TRBV29-1 and TRBJ2-1; D might be TRBD1 (6 bases). The V end was cut by 6 bases, the J end by 8 bases, with 14 bases between. Germline CDR1 and CDR2: SQVTM and ANQGSEA. This CDR3 is 12 amino acids long. This chain's CDR3 is CSVYRAGDEQFF. The CDR3 DNA is TGCAGCGTATACAGGGCTGGCGATGAGCAGTTCTTC.

V and J are TRBV5-6 and TRBJ1-1; 7 bases are shared with TRBD1. This CDR3 spans 13 amino acids. Germline lookup yields CDR1 SGHDT and CDR2 YYEEEE. The junction had 9 bases not matched to a gene; V was cut back by 2 bases and J by 11 bases. CDR3 sequence reads: CASSLLPGGTAFF. CDR3 DNA sequence: TGTGCCAGCAGCTTATTGCCAGGGGGAACGGCTTTCTTT.

This chain uses TRBV20-1 with TRBJ2-5; 10 bases map to TRBD2. TRBJ2-7 matches the DNA end more closely, so the J call is doubtful. This CDR3 region has 15 residues. Germline V gene lookup returns CDR1 DFQATT and CDR2 SNEGSKA (reference sequence). This CDR3 reads CSALTSGRAFGEQYF. CDR3 nucleotide sequence: TGCAGTGCCCTGACCAGCGGGAGGGCCTTTGGCGAGCAGTACTTC.

The chain uses TRBV4-3 and TRBJ1-4; no reliable D call. Trimming stripped 0 bases from V and 12 bases from J, with 20 bases between. The CDR3 runs 16 residues. Germline CDR1 LGHNA, CDR2 YSLEER. This chain's CDR3 is CASSQEEGSLPGELFF. CDR3 nucleotide sequence: TGCGCCAGCAGCCAAGAAGAGGGATCCTTACCAGGAGAACTGTTTTTT.

The chain joins TRBV28 to TRBJ2-6; D perhaps matches TRBD1 (5 bases). With 6 bases removed from V and 2 bases from J, the gap between germline ends came to 11 bases. The CDR3 covers 15 residues. The germline V gene has CDR1 MDHEN and CDR2 SYDVKM. The CDR3 here is CASSGIRAGANVLTF. The CDR3 region has the DNA TGTGCCAGCAGCGGTATCAGGGCTGGGGCCAACGTCCTGACTTTC.

The chain has TRBV6-5 and TRBJ2-3; 10 positions agree with TRBD1. The CDR3 covers 15 residues. Germline CDR1 and CDR2: MNHEY and SVGAGI. V trimming: 6 bases; J trimming: 0 bases; junction bases outside the gene matches: 3. In DNA form, the CDR3 reads TGTGCCAGCAGGGCGGACAGGGGGAGCACAGATACGCAGTATTTT. Protein product: CASRADRGSTDTQYF.

V gene TRBV5-6 combines with J gene TRBJ2-1; D might be TRBD2 (5 bases). Trimming pared 4 bases from V and 3 bases from J, leaving 17 bases between. Germline loops: CDR1 SGHDT, CDR2 YYEEEE. The CDR3 is 16 amino acids. Here the CDR3 DNA reads TGTGCCAGCAGCCCGAGCCAGCGTGCGGGCTACAATGAGCAGTTCTTC. Amino acids: CASSPSQRAGYNEQFF.

This clonotype has more than one count but fewer than ten. V gene TRBV12-3 or TRBV12-4 combines with J gene TRBJ1-5; TRBD1 agrees at 10 bases. V lost 7 bases and J lost 6; bases outside the gene matches: 9. CDR3 size: 15 residues. Written as DNA, the CDR3 is TGTGCCAGCAATCCGGGACAGGGGCCTGCTCAGCCCCAGCATTTT. Its protein product is CASNPGQGPAQPQHF.

The chain employs TRBV11-3 and TRBJ2-7, with TRBD1 matching 8 bases. The germline V gene encodes CDR1 SGHNT and CDR2 YENEEA. Trimming cost V 5 bases and J 7 bases; bases outside gene matches: 13. The CDR3 is made up of 15 amino acids. The CDR3 DNA sequence: TGTGCCAGCAGCACAAGACAGGGGTCATACAATGAGCAGTACTTC. This codes for CASSTRQGSYNEQYF.

This clonotype was counted at least ten times. The chain is built from TRBV24-1 and TRBJ2-3; D might be TRBD2 (6 bases). Trimming removed 4 bases at V and 1 base at J, with 8 bases between. Germline lookup yields CDR1 KGHDR and CDR2 SFDVKD. This CDR3 has 14 amino acids. CDR3 coding DNA: TGTGCCACCAGTGAGACGGGGGGCACAGATACGCAGTATTTT. Its protein is CATSETGGTDTQYF.

This clonotype was counted a few times. V is TRBV12-3 or TRBV12-4 and J is TRBJ2-5, with 10 bases aligning to TRBD2. The CDR3 is 16 amino acids. After removal of 4 bases from V and 2 bases from J, the junction contained 7 bases not matched to a gene. The CDR3 DNA follows: TGTGCCAGCAGTTCCCGGACTAGCGGAAATCAAGAGACCCAGTACTTC. This encodes CASSSRTSGNQETQYF.

The rearrangement joins TRBV7-9 to TRBJ2-5; D perhaps matches TRBD1 (6 bases). V was pared by 4 bases and J by 1 base, with 7 bases between. The CDR3 loop spans 13 amino acids. The germline V gene encodes CDR1 SEHNR and CDR2 FQNEAQ (reference sequence). The CDR3 protein is CASSWTAQETQYF. The CDR3 coding sequence is TGTGCCAGCAGCTGGACAGCCCAAGAGACCCAGTACTTC.